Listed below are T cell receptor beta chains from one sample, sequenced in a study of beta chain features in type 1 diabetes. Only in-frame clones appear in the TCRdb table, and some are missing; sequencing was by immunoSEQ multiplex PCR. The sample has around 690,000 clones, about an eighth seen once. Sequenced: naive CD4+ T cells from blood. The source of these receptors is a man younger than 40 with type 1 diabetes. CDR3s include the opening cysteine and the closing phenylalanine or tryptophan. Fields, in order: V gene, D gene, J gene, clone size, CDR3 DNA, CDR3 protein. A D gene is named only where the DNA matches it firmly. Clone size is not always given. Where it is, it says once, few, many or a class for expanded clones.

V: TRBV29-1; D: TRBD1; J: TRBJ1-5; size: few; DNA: TGCAGCGTAGGACAGGGGGTCGATCAGCCCCAGCATTTT; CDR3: CSVGQGVDQPQHF
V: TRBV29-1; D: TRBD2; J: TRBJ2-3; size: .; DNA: TGCAGCGTGAGACTAGCGACAAAAGCAGATACGCAGTATTTT; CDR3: CSVRLATKADTQYF
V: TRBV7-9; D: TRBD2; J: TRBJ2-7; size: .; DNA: TGTGCCAGCAGCTTACACGGGAGGTTGCTCGGGCAGTACTTC; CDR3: CASSLHGRLLGQYF
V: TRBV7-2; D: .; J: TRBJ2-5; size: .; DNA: TGTGCCAGCAGCTTACAGAACGGGGAGACCCAGTACTTC; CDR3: CASSLQNGETQYF
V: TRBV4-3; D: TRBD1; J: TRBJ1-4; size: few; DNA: TGCGCCAGCAGCCAAGCTAAGACTTTCCGGGACAGAGAAAAACTGTTTTTT; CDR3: CASSQAKTFRDREKLFF
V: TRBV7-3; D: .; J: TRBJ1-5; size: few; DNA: TGTGCCAGCAGCTTAGGTGGAGGGAGCAATCAGCCCCAGCATTTT; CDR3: CASSLGGGSNQPQHF
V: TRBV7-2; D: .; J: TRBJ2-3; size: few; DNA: TGTGCCAGTGGATTGGACAGAAACACAGATACGCAGTATTTT; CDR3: CASGLDRNTDTQYF
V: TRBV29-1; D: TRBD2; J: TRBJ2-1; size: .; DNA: TGCAGCGTTGATATCGGACTAGCGGGTTACAATGAGCAGTTCTTC; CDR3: CSVDIGLAGYNEQFF
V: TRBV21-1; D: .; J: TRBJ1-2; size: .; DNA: TGTGCCAGCAGCCACACGGAACACAGGGAGGATGGCTACACCTTC; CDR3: CASSHTEHREDGYTF
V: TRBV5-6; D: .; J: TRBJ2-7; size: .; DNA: TGTGCCAGCAGCTTGGTTAGCGGAGGTAGCTACGAGCAGTACTTC; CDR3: CASSLVSGGSYEQYF
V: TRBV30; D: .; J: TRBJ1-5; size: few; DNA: TGTGCCTGGAGTAGGGACGTTGGCAATCAGCCCCAGCATTTT; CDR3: CAWSRDVGNQPQHF
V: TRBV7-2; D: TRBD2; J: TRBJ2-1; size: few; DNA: TGTGCCAGCAGCTTAACTAGCGGGGTAAACAATGAGCAGTTCTTC; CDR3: CASSLTSGVNNEQFF
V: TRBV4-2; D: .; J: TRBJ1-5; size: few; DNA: TGTGCCAGCAGCCAAGATGCCGGGCGATCCCTTCAGCCCCAGCATTTT; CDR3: CASSQDAGRSLQPQHF
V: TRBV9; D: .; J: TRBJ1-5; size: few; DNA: TGTGCCAGCAGCTCGCAGGGGTCGAATCAGCCCCAGCATTTT; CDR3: CASSSQGSNQPQHF
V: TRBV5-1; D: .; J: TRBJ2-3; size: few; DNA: TGCGCCAGCTATATGGAGGGCGGAGACACAGATACGCAGTATTTT; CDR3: CASYMEGGDTDTQYF
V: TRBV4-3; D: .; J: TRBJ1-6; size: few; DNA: TGCGCCAGCAGCCAAATAGGGAGTCTCCTCCACTTT; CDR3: CASSQIGSLLHF
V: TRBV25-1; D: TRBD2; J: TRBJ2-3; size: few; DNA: TGTGCCAGCAGTGAAATGAGCGGGGCTGGGGATACGCAGTATTTT; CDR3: CASSEMSGAGDTQYF
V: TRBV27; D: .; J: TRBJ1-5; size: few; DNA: TGTGCCAGCAGTTTTACGGGGGATGCTCAGCCCCAGCATTTT; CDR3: CASSFTGDAQPQHF
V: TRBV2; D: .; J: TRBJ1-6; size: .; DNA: TGTGCCAGCAGTGAAGGACAGCGATCCAATTCACCCCTCCACTTT; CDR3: CASSEGQRSNSPLHF
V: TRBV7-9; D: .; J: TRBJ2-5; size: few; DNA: TGTGCCAGCAGCTTATGGGGGGCTGCGGAGACCCAGTACTTC; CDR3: CASSLWGAAETQYF
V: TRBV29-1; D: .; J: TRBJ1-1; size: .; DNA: TGCAGCGGCGAGGGGAGGAACACTGAAGCTTTCTTT; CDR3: CSGEGRNTEAFF
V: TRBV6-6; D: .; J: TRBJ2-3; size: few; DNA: TGTGCCAGCAGTTACGGGGAGCGGGTTACGCAGTATTTT; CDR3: CASSYGERVTQYF
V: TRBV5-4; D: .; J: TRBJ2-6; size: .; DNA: TGTGCCAGCAGCTTGGGACTGATTGAGGCCAACGTCCTGACTTTC; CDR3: CASSLGLIEANVLTF
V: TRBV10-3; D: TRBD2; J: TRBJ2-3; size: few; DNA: TGTGCCACGCGACTAGCGGAGGAGGAGCATACGCAGTATTTT; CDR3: CATRLAEEEHTQYF
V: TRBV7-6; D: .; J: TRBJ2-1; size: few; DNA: TGTGCCAGCAGCTTGGCAGACGGTGAGCAGTTCTTC; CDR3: CASSLADGEQFF